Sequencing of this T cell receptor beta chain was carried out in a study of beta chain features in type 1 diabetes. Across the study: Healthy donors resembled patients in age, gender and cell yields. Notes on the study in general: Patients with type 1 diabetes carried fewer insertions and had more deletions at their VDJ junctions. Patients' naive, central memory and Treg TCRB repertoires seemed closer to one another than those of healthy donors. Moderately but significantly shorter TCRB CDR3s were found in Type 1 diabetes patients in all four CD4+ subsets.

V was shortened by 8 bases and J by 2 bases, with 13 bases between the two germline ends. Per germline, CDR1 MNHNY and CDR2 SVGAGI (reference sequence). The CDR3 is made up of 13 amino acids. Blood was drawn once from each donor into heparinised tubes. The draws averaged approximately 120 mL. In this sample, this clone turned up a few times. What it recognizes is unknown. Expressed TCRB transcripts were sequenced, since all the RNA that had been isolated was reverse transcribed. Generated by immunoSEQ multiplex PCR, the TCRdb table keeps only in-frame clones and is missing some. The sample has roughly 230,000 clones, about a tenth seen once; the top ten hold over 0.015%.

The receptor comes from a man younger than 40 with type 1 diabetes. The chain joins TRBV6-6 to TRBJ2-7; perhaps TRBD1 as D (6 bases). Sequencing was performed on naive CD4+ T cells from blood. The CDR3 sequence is CASSGTSTYEQYF. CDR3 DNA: TGTGCCAGCTCCGGGACATCGACCTACGAGCAGTACTTC.